This T cell receptor beta chain appears in the sequencing data of a study of blood T cell repertoires in COVID-19. Study at large: T cells, B-cell-depleted T cells, or PBMCs supplied cDNA or gDNA.

The protocol was immunoSEQ multiplex PCR, while the TCRdb copy is restricted to in-frame clones and leaves out a portion. The data hold 65,000 to 85,000 clones, with roughly nine tenths observed a single time. CDR3 size: 12 residues. Germline V CDR1 and CDR2: LNHDA, SQIVND (reference sequence). V was cut by 2 bases and J by 12 bases, with 11 bases left in between. Material: peripheral blood. This sequence originates from a human donor in a cohort sampled during active COVID-19. The V call is TRBV19, the J call TRBJ2-1; possibly TRBD2 for D (7 bases). The CDR3: CASSIKGGGQFF. CDR3 in DNA: TGTGCCAGTAGTATAAAAGGGGGGGGGCAGTTCTTC. The variable domain in full, completed from reference TRBV19 and TRBJ2-1, reads DGGITQSPKYLFRKEGQNVTLSCEQNLNHDAMYWYRQDPGQGLRLIYYSQIVNDFQKGDIAEGYSVSREKKESFPLTVTSAQKNPTAFYLCASSIKGGGQFFGPGTRLTVL.